This entry lists 30 T cell receptor beta chains sequenced from one sample in a study of CD4+ T cells in melanoma (dated by TCRdb to 2022 to 2024). Library preparation used the immunoSEQ multiplex PCR assay. This is the immuneACCESS table as TCRdb keeps it, with only in-frame sequences that have V and J called. A part of the clones is gone; compared with another copy, unresolved V genes explain less than half, and the rest is unexplained. The sample table contains 9,300 or so clones; only one count was recorded for 55% to 75% of them. The ten largest clones take up about 16% of the sample. Sequences were obtained from cells from a culture (not recorded whether cultured in vitro). These receptors all stem from a human donor with melanoma.

The chain is built from TRBV2 and TRBJ1-2; 8 bases match TRBD1. The CDR3 is made up of 15 amino acids. CDR1 and CDR2 (germline): SNHLY, FYNNEI. V shed 3 bases and J 1 base; nucleotides not matched to a gene: 4. The CDR3 DNA reads as TGTGCCAGCAGTGAGCGGACAGGGAGTAACTATGGCTACACCTTC. It yields the protein CASSERTGSNYGYTF.

The chain uses TRBV30 and TRBJ1-3; no definite D call. The CDR3 consists of 11 residues. V was cut by 4 bases and J by 9 bases, with 10 bases left in between. Germline assignment: CDR1 GTSNPN and CDR2 SVGIG (reference sequence). The CDR3 DNA is TGTGCCTGGACGTGGGAAAGCACCATATATTTT. Translating it yields CAWTWESTIYF.

The V call is TRBV14, the J call TRBJ1-1, with TRBD1 identical over 7 bases. The CDR3 runs 17 residues. V lost 0 bases, J lost 1 base, and 8 bases stayed unmatched. CDR1 is SGHDN, CDR2 FVKESK, per germline. The CDR3 loop is CASSQDRRRDRNTEAFF. In nucleotides, the CDR3 is TGTGCCAGCAGCCAAGATCGGAGAAGGGACAGGAACACTGAAGCTTTCTTT. Complete variable domain (other parts from reference TRBV14 and TRBJ1-1): EAGVTQFPSHSVIEKGQTVTLRCDPISGHDNLYWYRRVMGKEIKFLLHFVKESKQDESGMPNNRFLAERTGGTYSTLKVQPAELEDSGVYFCASSQDRRRDRNTEAFFGQGTRLTVV.

The chain links TRBV19 to TRBJ2-7; D not resolved. Deletions cut 3 bases from V and 7 bases from J, with 13 bases between. The germline V gene encodes CDR1 LNHDA and CDR2 SQIVND (reference sequence). The CDR3 spans 13 residues. In DNA form, the CDR3 reads TGTGCCAGTAGTATTTACGGTCAAGGGGAGCAGTACTTC. This translates into CASSIYGQGEQYF.

The rearrangement links TRBV5-1 to TRBJ2-1; no firm D call. Deletions cut 4 bases from V and 1 base from J, with 15 bases between. The V gene's germline CDR1 is SGHRS and CDR2 YFSETQ. The CDR3 totals 16 residues. The CDR3: CASSPMGQVSYNEQFF. CDR3 sequence (DNA): TGCGCCAGCAGCCCCATGGGCCAGGTTTCCTACAATGAGCAGTTCTTC. Complete variable domain (other parts from reference TRBV5-1 and TRBJ2-1): KAGVTQTPRYLIKTRGQQVTLSCSPISGHRSVSWYQQTPGQGLQFLFEYFSETQRNKGNFPGRFSGRQFSNSRSEMNVSTLELGDSALYLCASSPMGQVSYNEQFFGPGTRLTVL.

This sequence joins TRBV19 and TRBJ2-3; 12 nucleotides line up with TRBD2. Looked up from germline, CDR1 is LNHDA and CDR2 is SQIVND (reference sequence). V lost 4 bases to trimming and J lost 2 bases; unmatched junction nucleotides: 10. The CDR3 sequence is 18 residues long. The DNA for the CDR3 is TGTGCCAGTAGTAAAAAGGCGGGACTAGCGGGCCTCACAGATACGCAGTATTTT. This gives the protein CASSKKAGLAGLTDTQYF.

This rearrangement joins TRBV30 to TRBJ1-2, with D unresolved. The germline gives CDR1 GTSNPN, CDR2 SVGIG (reference sequence). Between the trimmed V and J ends, which lost 4 bases and 8 bases, there was a span of 14 bases. CDR3 length: 12 residues. The CDR3 region is CAWNWALQGYTF. Written as DNA, the CDR3 is TGTGCCTGGAATTGGGCCCTCCAGGGCTACACCTTC.

This clone was observed a few times. The genes are TRBV7-3 and TRBJ1-1; D not certain. Germline-derived CDR1 and CDR2 are SGHTA and FQGTGA. V was pared by 5 bases and J by 1 base, with 8 bases between. This CDR3 region has 13 residues. The CDR3 nucleotides are TGTGCCAGCAGCCCCGGACGGAACACTGAAGCTTTCTTT. Its protein is CASSPGRNTEAFF.

The chain carries TRBV4-1 and TRBJ1-2; D is uncertain. The germline CDR1 and CDR2 sequences are MGHRA and YSYEKL. This CDR3 has 17 residues. Deletions cut 0 bases from V and 0 bases from J, with 14 bases between. The CDR3 region is CASSQEGLEGTNYGYTF. CDR3 nucleotide sequence: TGCGCCAGCAGCCAAGAAGGTCTCGAGGGAACTAACTATGGCTACACCTTC.

The rearrangement joins TRBV5-4 to TRBJ2-2, with TRBD2 matching over 10 bases. The CDR3 is 16 amino acids. V trimming: 3 bases; J trimming: 6 bases; junction bases outside the gene matches: 8. Germline V gene sequence: CDR1 SGHNT, CDR2 YYREEE (reference sequence). The CDR3 coding sequence is TGTGCCAGCAGCTGGGCAGGAGCGGGGGGGCCCGGGGAGCTGTTTTTT. Its translation: CASSWAGAGGPGELFF.

This chain links TRBV15 with TRBJ2-7; D gene unclear. Looked up from germline, CDR1 is LNHNV and CDR2 is YYDKDF (reference sequence). This CDR3 spans 15 amino acids. Trimming removed 0 bases at V and 0 bases at J, with 9 bases between. This chain's CDR3 is CATSRDGPISYEQYF. CDR3 nucleotide sequence: TGTGCCACCAGCAGAGATGGGCCCATCTCCTACGAGCAGTACTTC.

The chain couples TRBV29-1 to TRBJ1-1, with a tentative D call TRBD1 (6 bases). The CDR3 runs 12 residues. Trimming removed 7 bases from V and 2 bases from J, with 11 bases in between. Per germline, CDR1 SQVTM and CDR2 ANQGSEA. CDR3 sequence reads: CSGTRGNTEAFF. CDR3 in DNA: TGCAGCGGAACCAGGGGAAACACTGAAGCTTTCTTT. The entire variable domain, with the rest obtained from reference TRBV29-1 and TRBJ1-1, is as follows: SAVISQKPSRDICQRGTSLTIQCQVDSQVTMMFWYRQQPGQSLTLIATANQGSEATYESGFVIDKFPISRPNLTFSTLTVSNMSPEDSSIYLCSGTRGNTEAFFGQGTRLTVV.

V and J are TRBV30 and TRBJ1-3, with a weak D call TRBD1 (6 bases). The CDR3 has 14 residues. V was pared by 1 base and J by 1 base, with 8 bases between. Per germline, CDR1 GTSNPN and CDR2 SVGIG (reference sequence). The CDR3 DNA sequence: TGTGCCTGGAGTGGGGGACATTCTGGAAACACCATATATTTT. It codes for CAWSGGHSGNTIYF.

This clone was seen a handful of times. The chain is built from TRBV30 and TRBJ1-6; D unclear. With 3 bases removed from V and 9 bases from J, the gap between germline ends came to 18 bases. The CDR3 totals 15 residues. Germline values: CDR1 GTSNPN, CDR2 SVGIG (reference sequence). The DNA of the CDR3 is TGTGCCTGGAGCCCCCAACTGAACGCAGGTTCACCCCTCCACTTT. This encodes CAWSPQLNAGSPLHF.

On this clone itself: A far larger clone is off by one base, so a read error is likely. Other DNA sequences in the same sample also yield this CDR3. The chain combines TRBV4-1 with TRBJ1-1; the D gene is possibly TRBD1 (5 bases). The CDR3 is 15 residues long. The germline V gene has CDR1 MGHRA and CDR2 YSYEKL. Trimming removed 1 base at V and 1 base at J, with 10 bases between. The CDR3 nucleotides are TGCGCCAGCAGCCAAGGGGGGGGATGGAACACTGAAGCTTTCTTT. Its translation is CASSQGGGWNTEAFF.

V and J are TRBV7-8 and TRBJ2-7; no reliable D call. CDR3 length equals 11 residues. The germline V gene encodes CDR1 SGHVS and CDR2 FQNEAQ. V was clipped by 4 bases and J by 6 bases, with 7 bases between them. CDR3 residues: CASSSQLEQYF. The DNA of the CDR3 is TGTGCCAGCAGCTCACAGCTCGAGCAGTACTTC.

This chain joins TRBV5-1 and TRBJ2-7, with 8 bases that match TRBD2. The V segment lost 3 bases and the J segment 7 bases; nucleotides outside the gene matches: 12. The CDR3 totals 15 residues. Germline V gene sequence: CDR1 SGHRS, CDR2 YFSETQ. CDR3 DNA: TGCGCCAGCAGCTCCTCTACTAGCGGCCCCCGGGAGCAGTACTTC. It yields the protein CASSSSTSGPREQYF.

V usage is TRBV7-9 and J usage is TRBJ2-1; D might be TRBD1 (6 bases). V was cut by 1 base and J by 14 bases, with 15 bases left in between. The CDR3 totals 13 residues. The germline CDR1 and CDR2 sequences are SEHNR and FQNEAQ (reference sequence). Here the CDR3 reads CASSLVGQQGKFF. The CDR3 DNA is TGTGCCAGCAGCTTAGTAGGTCAACAGGGCAAGTTCTTC.

This sequence joins TRBV6-1 and TRBJ2-3; D gene ambiguous. This CDR3 spans 13 amino acids. V was shortened by 7 bases and J by 2 bases, with 10 bases between the two germline ends. Germline V lookup: CDR1 MNHNS, CDR2 SASEGT. CDR3 sequence: CASTGLYTDTQYF. The CDR3 bases are TGTGCCAGCACCGGCCTGTACACAGATACGCAGTATTTT.

The chain recombines TRBV14 with TRBJ1-1; weak D call: TRBD1 (5 bases). The CDR3 extends over 15 amino acids. Germline CDR1 and CDR2: SGHDN and FVKESK. Trimming removed 1 base at V and 1 base at J, with 10 bases between. This chain's CDR3 is CASSQGGGWNTEAFF. CDR3 bases: TGTGCCAGCAGCCAAGGGGGGGGATGGAACACTGAAGCTTTCTTT.

The rearrangement links TRBV6-5 to TRBJ1-1; TRBD1 is a possible D gene (5 bases). The CDR3 is made up of 14 amino acids. Trimming took off 6 bases at V and 6 bases at J, with 17 bases between the two ends. CDR1 and CDR2 from the germline V gene are MNHEY and SVGAGI. The CDR3 DNA follows: TGTGCCAGCAGAAAGCCGGGACTGATAGCTGAAGCTTTCTTT. This translates into CASRKPGLIAEAFF.

The J gene is TRBJ1-2, the V gene TRBV5-1, with D perhaps TRBD1 (5 bases). With 4 bases removed from V and 4 bases from J, the gap between germline ends came to 11 bases. Germline V CDR1 and CDR2: SGHRS, YFSETQ. This CDR3 spans 13 amino acids. CDR3 sequence: CASSATVPYGYTF. In DNA, the CDR3 is TGCGCCAGCAGCGCGACAGTCCCCTATGGCTACACCTTC.

The rearrangement links TRBV5-5 to TRBJ2-2; D gene ambiguous. The CDR3 spans 16 residues. Germline V gene data show CDR1 as SGHKS and CDR2 as YYEKEE (reference sequence). Trimming left V 4 bases short and J 0 bases short, with 13 bases between. In nucleotides, the CDR3 is TGTGCCAGCAGCCCCTTCGGTGGGACGAACACCGGGGAGCTGTTTTTT. Translating it yields CASSPFGGTNTGELFF.

This clone has more than one count but fewer than ten. The rearrangement joins TRBV4-1 to TRBJ2-7; 7 nucleotides line up with TRBD2. The CDR3 is 17 amino acids. The germline V gene has CDR1 MGHRA and CDR2 YSYEKL. Trimming cost V 3 bases and J 6 bases; bases outside gene matches: 17. In nucleotides, the CDR3 is TGCGCCAGCAGCCAGGGGGAAAACAGCGGGGCGAGGCGCGAGCAGTACTTC. It yields the protein CASSQGENSGARREQYF.

The chain couples TRBV4-2 to TRBJ1-6; the D gene is possibly TRBD1 (5 bases). Germline V gives CDR1 LGHNA, CDR2 YNFKEQ. The ends were cut back, 1 base at V and 8 bases at J, with 15 bases in the middle. The CDR3 loop spans 16 amino acids. Here the CDR3 DNA reads TGTGCCAGCAGCCAAGTTAGGTTTAGGGGAGATTCACCCCTCCACTTT. This translates into CASSQVRFRGDSPLHF.

By sample share, this clone is medium-sized. CDR3 in amino acids: CASRGQVVWYGYTF. The CDR3 DNA follows: TGTGCCAGCAGGGGACAGGTAGTGTGGTATGGCTACACCTTC. The V gene is TRBV2, the J gene TRBJ1-2; 8 bases align to TRBD1. V lost 6 bases and J lost 5; bases outside the gene matches: 8. Germline CDR1 and CDR2: SNHLY and FYNNEI. This CDR3 has 14 amino acids.

The chain is built from TRBV2 and TRBJ1-2; 7 nucleotides match TRBD1. The CDR3 has 16 amino acids. Germline V lookup: CDR1 SNHLY, CDR2 FYNNEI. V shed 8 bases and J 0 bases; nucleotides not matched to a gene: 12. The CDR3 DNA reads as TGTGCCAGCGGCCGGGACAGCGTACAAGCTAACTATGGCTACACCTTC. This gives the protein CASGRDSVQANYGYTF.

The chain is built from TRBV7-6 and TRBJ1-1; no clear D gene. Per germline, CDR1 SGHVS and CDR2 FNYEAQ. Between the trimmed V and J ends, which lost 1 base and 5 bases, there was a span of 8 bases. There are 13 residues in the CDR3. CDR3 sequence reads: CASSLGGVTEAFF. The CDR3 DNA reads TGTGCCAGCAGCTTAGGTGGAGTTACTGAAGCTTTCTTT. Variable domain in full (rest from reference TRBV7-6 and TRBJ1-1): GAGVSQSPRYKVTKRGQDVALRCDPISGHVSLYWYRQALGQGPEFLTYFNYEAQQDKSGLPNDRFSAERPEGSISTLTIQRTEQRDSAMYRCASSLGGVTEAFFGQGTRLTVV.

CDR3 in amino acids: CASSQSPAGAFF. CDR3 sequence (DNA): TGTGCCAGCAGCCAATCCCCCGCGGGAGCTTTCTTT. The gene calls are TRBV16 and TRBJ1-1; D ambiguous. CDR1 is KGHSY and CDR2 is FQNENV in the germline V gene. Trimming cost V 0 bases and J 10 bases, with 9 bases left between them. This CDR3 has 12 residues.

The J gene is TRBJ1-3, the V gene TRBV11-2, with TRBD1 matching 7 bases. The V and J ends lost 4 bases and 4 bases, in that order; junction bases with no gene match: 10. The CDR3 is 16 amino acids. In germline, CDR1 is SGHAT, CDR2 FQNNGV. This CDR3 reads CASSSFGQVPGNTIYF. In DNA, the CDR3 is TGTGCCAGCAGCTCCTTCGGACAGGTTCCCGGAAACACCATATATTTT.